The rows below give T cell receptor beta chains drawn from one sample of a study of blood T cell repertoires in COVID-19. TCRdb's copy holds only in-frame clones and misses some; the assay was immunoSEQ multiplex PCR. Of about 170,000 clones listed, more than 70% were seen once; the top ten hold under 12%. Sequencing was performed on peripheral blood. Receptor source: a woman over 75 with active or convalescent COVID-19. Each CDR3 is given with its conserved first and last residue.

V gene | CDR3 protein
TRBV6-1 | CASSIGNSPLHF
TRBV5-1 | CASREGLAGAYEQYF
TRBV9 | CASSVAWGGKSSYNEQFF
TRBV7-3 | CASSSLGAAPWDTQYF
TRBV5-1 | CASSLMAGAQGEQFF
TRBV5-1 | CASSPRTGENTEAFF
TRBV2 | CASSEEVGGWGGYEQYF
TRBV18 | CASSRADYGYTF
TRBV5-4 | CASSSNGHNSYEQYF
TRBV19 | CASSIGRGFTYNEQFF